The clone carrying this TCR beta chain occurred a few times. Its antigen is currently unknown. The sample comes from a study of identical twins. Study-wide results and limits: Within beta out-of-frame sequences, the excess sharing observed between twins was weaker. Whereas memory repertoires showed no such difference, abundant cord blood beta clonotypes carried fewer insertions. Models underpredicted monozygotic twin sharing of out-of-frame TCR alpha.

Per the germline V gene, CDR1 is ENHRY and CDR2 is SYGVKD. The V end lost 1 base, the J end lost 6 bases, and 15 bases lay between the germline ends. This CDR3 is built from 16 residues. TCRdb ran MiXCR on the 5' RACE reads and lists one entry per CDR3 protein. The top ten clones hold under 3% of a sample with some 560,000 distinct CDR3 sequences, roughly 9.5% of them seen once. The sample was also reused in another study, on yellow fever vaccine responses in identical twins.

The specimen was PBMCs. The origin of this receptor is a woman aged 18-29 years in good health. The J gene is TRBJ2-2, the V gene TRBV10-3; D perhaps matches TRBD2 (5 bases). The DNA of the CDR3 is TGTGCCATCAGTGAGTTCCCTCAGATGGAGGCCGGGGAGCTGTTTTTT. Protein: CAISEFPQMEAGELFF.